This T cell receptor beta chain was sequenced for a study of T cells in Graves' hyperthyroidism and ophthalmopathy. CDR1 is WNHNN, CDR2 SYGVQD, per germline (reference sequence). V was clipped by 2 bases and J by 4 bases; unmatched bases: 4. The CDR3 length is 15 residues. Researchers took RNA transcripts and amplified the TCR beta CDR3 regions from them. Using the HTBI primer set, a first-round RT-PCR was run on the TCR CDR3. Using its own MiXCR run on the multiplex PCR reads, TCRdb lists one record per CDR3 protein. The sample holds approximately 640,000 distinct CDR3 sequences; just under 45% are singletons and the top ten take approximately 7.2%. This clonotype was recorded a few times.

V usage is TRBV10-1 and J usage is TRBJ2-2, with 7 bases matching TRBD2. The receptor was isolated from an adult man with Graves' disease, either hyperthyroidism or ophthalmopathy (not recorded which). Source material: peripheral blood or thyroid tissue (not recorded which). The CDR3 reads CASSETSDLTGELFF. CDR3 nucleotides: TGCGCCAGCAGTGAGACTAGCGATCTCACCGGGGAGCTGTTTTTT.